Presented here are 17 T cell receptor beta chains from one specimen sequenced in a study of early T cells in non-severe SARS-CoV-2 infection. TCRdb re-derived calls from the 5' RACE reads in MiXCR, one entry per CDR3 protein. The data contain tens of thousands of distinct CDR3 sequences, less than 6.5% of them singletons. The sequenced sample was whole blood, obtained at baseline. Receptors originate from an adult who was a healthcare worker with PCR-confirmed SARS-CoV-2 infection or an uninfected control (not recorded which).

This clonotype was detected many times. The chain has TRBV7-8 and TRBJ1-3; possibly TRBD1 for D (5 bases). V was cut by 3 bases and J by 0 bases, with 15 bases left in between. CDR1 is SGHVS and CDR2 is FQNEAQ in the germline V gene. The CDR3 is 17 residues long. In nucleotides, the CDR3 is TGTGCCAGCAGCTTGTCCCGGGACTCTAGCTCTGGAAACACCATATATTTT. Translated, it gives CASSLSRDSSSGNTIYF.

The table lists this clonotype with many counts. The rearrangement joins TRBV6-6 to TRBJ1-4; maybe TRBD1 (5 bases). Trimming pared 0 bases from V and 5 bases from J, leaving 7 bases between. The CDR3 has 14 residues. The V gene's germline CDR1 is MNHNY and CDR2 SVGAGI (reference sequence). The CDR3 DNA follows: TGTGCCAGCAGTTACTCTTCAGGGAATGAAAAACTGTTTTTT. Translating it yields CASSYSSGNEKLFF.

This clonotype was detected ten times or more. The chain joins TRBV5-4 to TRBJ2-3, with TRBD1 matching over 9 bases. This CDR3 has 14 amino acids. Trimming removed 3 bases from V and 3 bases from J; junction bases left unmatched: 2. Germline CDR1 reads SGHNT; CDR2 reads YYREEE (reference sequence). For the CDR3, the DNA is TGTGCCAGCAGCTACGGGACAGGGACAGATACGCAGTATTTT. This sequence encodes CASSYGTGTDTQYF.

This clonotype showed up many times. The chain is built from TRBV4-3 and TRBJ1-6; D gene ambiguous. V was shortened by 2 bases and J by 8 bases, with 7 bases between the two germline ends. Germline values: CDR1 LGHNA, CDR2 YSLEER. CDR3 size: 13 residues. The CDR3 is CASSQSDYSPLHF. Here the CDR3 DNA reads TGCGCCAGCAGCCAATCAGACTATTCACCCCTCCACTTT.

Many counts were recorded for this clonotype. The V and J genes are TRBV15 and TRBJ2-1; 11 positions agree with TRBD2. With V trimmed by 0 bases and J by 9 bases, 10 bases remained unmatched. The CDR3 length is 17 residues. CDR1 LNHNV and CDR2 YYDKDF come from the germline V gene (reference sequence). The CDR3 DNA is TGTGCCACCAGCAGAGATGTCGTAGCGGGAGGGCCCGGTGAGCAGTTCTTC. Translation gives CATSRDVVAGGPGEQFF. The variable domain in full, with the rest retrieved from reference TRBV15 and TRBJ2-1, is DAMVIQNPRYQVTQFGKPVTLSCSQTLNHNVMYWYQQKSSQAPKLLFHYYDKDFNNEADTPDNFQSRRPNTSFCFLDIRSPGLGDTAMYLCATSRDVVAGGPGEQFFGPGTRLTVL.

This clonotype appeared a few times. The CDR3: CASRPASGRSSVEQFF. For the CDR3, the DNA is TGTGCCAGCAGGCCTGCCAGCGGGAGGTCTTCTGTTGAGCAGTTCTTC. The V gene is TRBV11-2, the J gene TRBJ2-1; 9 bases map to TRBD2. The CDR3 sequence is 16 residues long. The J segment lost 9 bases and the V segment lost 6 bases, leaving 15 bases of the junction unmatched. Per the germline V gene, CDR1 is SGHAT and CDR2 is FQNNGV.

This clonotype showed up many times. The chain couples TRBV4-2 to TRBJ1-1; a weak D match, TRBD1 (6 bases). Germline-derived CDR1 and CDR2 are LGHNA and YNFKEQ. Trimming stripped 2 bases from V and 2 bases from J, with 18 bases between. The CDR3 covers 17 residues. The CDR3: CASSQIFRDTTNTEAFF. CDR3 bases: TGTGCCAGCAGCCAAATCTTCCGGGACACCACTAACACTGAAGCTTTCTTT.

This clonotype came up many times. The chain carries TRBV20-1 and TRBJ2-3; tentatively, D is TRBD2 (5 bases). V lost 6 bases and J 5 bases, leaving 9 bases between the germline ends. Per germline, CDR1 DFQATT and CDR2 SNEGSKA (reference sequence). The CDR3 spans 11 residues. The CDR3: CSAPRGDTQYF. The CDR3 nucleotides read TGCAGTGCCCCCCGGGGAGATACGCAGTATTTT.

This clonotype was detected many times. This chain uses TRBV25-1 with TRBJ2-2; D is undetermined. V was shortened by 4 bases and J by 0 bases, with 18 bases between the two germline ends. Germline V gene data show CDR1 as MGHDK and CDR2 as SYGVNS. This CDR3 contains 18 residues. In DNA form, the CDR3 reads TGTGCCAGCAGTGCTCTGGGCGGACCTCCCTCGAACACCGGGGAGCTGTTTTTT. Translation: CASSALGGPPSNTGELFF.

In its sample, this clonotype was seen many times. The chain recombines TRBV6-5 with TRBJ2-2, with TRBD1 matching 9 bases. This CDR3 is built from 14 residues. Losses at the gene ends were 7 bases for V and 4 bases for J; bases not matched to a gene: 4. In germline, CDR1 is MNHEY, CDR2 SVGAGI. For the CDR3, the DNA is TGTGCCAGCATCCAGACAGGGGGCACCGGGGAGCTGTTTTTT. The encoded protein is CASIQTGGTGELFF.

The gene calls are TRBV12-3 or TRBV12-4 and TRBJ2-5; D unclear. The V gene lost 6 bases and the J gene lost 3 bases, with 11 bases spanning the gap. The CDR3 runs to 13 residues. The CDR3: CASRPEAKETQYF. CDR3 nucleotide sequence: TGTGCCAGCAGACCGGAAGCTAAAGAGACCCAGTACTTC.

This clonotype was counted many times. V is TRBV4-1 and J is TRBJ2-1; 10 nucleotides line up with TRBD2. The CDR3 length is 15 residues. Germline V gene data show CDR1 as MGHRA and CDR2 as YSYEKL. J gave up 10 bases and V 6 bases, and 12 bases lay outside the gene matches. CDR3 loop: CASRVGLAGVGEQFF. The DNA of the CDR3 is TGCGCCAGCAGAGTGGGGCTAGCGGGAGTGGGAGAGCAGTTCTTC.

This clonotype was observed many times. CDR3 bases: TGTGCCAGTAGTGACACTCAACAGGAGACCCAGTACTTC. The encoded protein is CASSDTQQETQYF. This chain uses TRBV19 with TRBJ2-5; no clear D gene. Deletions cut 5 bases from V and 5 bases from J, with 12 bases between. Germline V lookup: CDR1 LNHDA, CDR2 SQIVND (reference sequence). The CDR3 is made up of 13 amino acids.

This clonotype has at least ten counts. This chain connects TRBV9 to TRBJ2-1; 14 nucleotides line up with TRBD2. V lost 3 bases to trimming and J lost 14 bases; unmatched junction nucleotides: 10. The CDR3 extends over 15 amino acids. CDR1 and CDR2 (germline): SGDLS, YYNGEE. The CDR3, as DNA: TGTGCCAGCAGCGCAAAGATGGGGACTAGCGGGAGTAAGTTCTTC. Protein: CASSAKMGTSGSKFF.

The V gene is TRBV11-2, the J gene TRBJ2-3, with 10 bases identical to TRBD1. J lost 6 bases, V lost 5 bases, and 5 bases had no gene match. In germline, CDR1 is SGHAT, CDR2 FQNNGV. This CDR3 contains 14 residues. The CDR3 sequence: CASSRPGQGDTQYF. CDR3 DNA: TGTGCCAGCAGCCGACCGGGACAGGGGGATACGCAGTATTTT.

This clonotype was seen many times. The V gene is TRBV7-2, the J gene TRBJ1-2; no clear D. Trimming took off 4 bases at V and 4 bases at J, with 10 bases between the two ends. From germline, CDR1 is SGHTA and CDR2 FQGNSA. The CDR3 length is 13 residues. CDR3 region: CASSSTYGYGYTF. The CDR3 DNA reads TGTGCCAGCAGCTCGACGTATGGCTATGGCTACACCTTC.

At least ten counts were recorded for this clonotype. This chain uses TRBV28 with TRBJ2-1; no clear D gene. Trimming took 6 bases from V and 3 from J, leaving 6 bases between them. The CDR3 covers 12 residues. Germline loops: CDR1 MDHEN, CDR2 SYDVKM. The chain's CDR3 is CASRPHYNEQFF. As DNA, the CDR3 is TGTGCCAGCAGGCCTCACTACAATGAGCAGTTCTTC.